This T cell receptor beta chain emerged from a study of T cell responses to AZD1222 COVID-19 vaccine. Pooled samples include second doses given at about 4 or 12 weeks. The V gene's germline CDR1 is SQVTM and CDR2 ANQGSEA. The CDR3 has 11 amino acids. V gave up 4 bases and J gave up 7 bases, with 9 bases separating them. Method: immunoSEQ multiplex PCR; TCRdb's copy keeps in-frame clones and lacks some. The sample has roughly 120,000 clones; around 90% are singletons. The TCR comes from an adult who received the AZD1222 COVID-19 vaccine. The rearrangement links TRBV29-1 to TRBJ2-3; possible D gene TRBD2, 6 bases. Material: peripheral blood, obtained 28 days after the second AZD1222 dose. The CDR3 loop is CSVVGGHTQYF. The DNA of the CDR3 is TGCAGCGTTGTCGGGGGACATACGCAGTATTTT.